This T cell receptor (beta chain) was found in a study of cytomegalovirus exposure and HLA in healthy donors. Study at large: The approximately 120 validation repertoires, a later analysis reported, used the same platform as the approximately 700 first-cohort repertoires.

The protocol was immunoSEQ multiplex PCR, while the TCRdb copy is restricted to in-frame clones and leaves out a portion. The data contain about 130,000 clones, around nine tenths of them singletons. Study-wide results and limits: Through in vitro validation, three CMV-associated chains were shown to be specific for CMV antigens.

The donors were members of the validation cohort comprising about 130 subjects, separate from the approximately 700-subject first cohort. Trimming removed 1 base from V and 5 bases from J; junction bases left unmatched: 5. From germline, CDR1 is SGHDT and CDR2 YYEEEE. The CDR3 runs to 15 residues. Of note for this clone: Its antigen is not known.

This TCR was sampled from a man between 25 and 39 years old in good health and CMV-seronegative. The chain links TRBV5-6 to TRBJ1-2, with 10 bases identical to TRBD1. Source material: PBMCs. DNA of the CDR3: TGTGCCAGCAGCTTGTTGACAGGGGGCTTTTATGGCTACACCTTC. Its translation: CASSLLTGGFYGYTF.